This T cell receptor (beta chain) was found in a study of cytomegalovirus exposure and HLA in healthy donors. Overall study: Clustering assigned 70% to 90% of the roughly 370 genotyped donors to the Caucasian-associated ancestry cluster. Overall study findings and caveats: Accurate HLA-A and HLA-B prediction from TCR beta sequences was reported for most subjects. According to an earlier analysis, most TCR beta V segments yielded productive rearrangements about 87% or about 30% of the time. Later, an analysis showed that TCR beta chains associated with HLA were more clonally expanded than others that were equally common.

Worth noting for this clone: Antigen specificity is unknown.

In the PCR, 60 Vbeta and 13 Jbeta primers were used. Clones were sequenced by immunoSEQ multiplex PCR, and TCRdb holds only the in-frame ones, with some missing. The sample lists about 110,000 clones, 81% occurring once. Germline lookup yields CDR1 SGHTA and CDR2 FQGNSA. Trimming cost V 5 bases and J 6 bases, with 12 bases left between them. The CDR3 runs to 13 residues. Sequenced: PBMCs. This sequence originates from a man aged 25-45 years in good health and CMV-seronegative. J is TRBJ2-3 and V is TRBV7-2; possible D gene TRBD2, 5 bases. CDR3 sequence: CASSQGLGDTQYF. CDR3 DNA: TGTGCCAGCAGCCAAGGACTGGGGGATACGCAGTATTTT.